This T cell receptor beta chain was sequenced during a study of PD-L1 blockade in urothelial cancer. Study-wide results and caveats: For durable-benefit patients, tumor-associated blood clones expanded more at 3 weeks. Where pretreatment blood TCR clonality fell below the median, better survival was predicted.

CDR3 length: 11 amino acids. Germline CDR1 is MNHNS and CDR2 is SASEGT. V was clipped by 4 bases and J by 15 bases, with 12 bases between them. Sequencing used immunoSEQ multiplex PCR; TCRdb keeps in-frame clones, though not all of them. This table has just under 30,000 clones, about 89% appearing once. As to this clone: Its antigen is not known.

The sequence derives from a man between 45 and 60 years old with urothelial cancer. The starting material was PBMCs, obtained around atezolizumab (anti-PD-L1) treatment. The chain recombines TRBV6-1 with TRBJ1-4; tentatively, D is TRBD1 (6 bases). CDR3 loop: CASSGDILVFF. CDR3 nucleotide sequence: TGTGCCAGCAGTGGGGACATTTTAGTGTTTTTT.